The next 2 T cell receptor beta chains were all read from a single sample in a study of blood T cell repertoires in COVID-19. Measured with immunoSEQ multiplex PCR; TCRdb has only the in-frame clones, and not every one. The sample contains roughly 330,000 clones, around nine tenths of which appear only once. Sample: PBMCs or T cells enriched from blood (not recorded which). These receptors were collected from a man aged 30 to 45 who had recovered from COVID-19.

This sequence joins TRBV24-1 and TRBJ2-1, with D perhaps TRBD2 (5 bases). CDR3 length equals 12 residues. V lost 8 bases to trimming and J lost 6 bases, with 10 bases between them. Germline loops: CDR1 KGHDR, CDR2 SFDVKD. CDR3 sequence: CATISTTNEQFF. The DNA for the CDR3 is TGTGCCACCATCTCGACTACCAATGAGCAGTTCTTC.

J is TRBJ1-5 and V is TRBV15; perhaps TRBD1 as D (5 bases). Trimming removed 8 bases from V and 0 bases from J, with 17 bases in between. Germline lookup yields CDR1 LNHNV and CDR2 YYDKDF (reference sequence). The CDR3 totals 16 residues. CDR3 nucleotides: TGTGCCACCCACTCCGGCAGGGTCAATAGCAATCAGCCCCAGCATTTT. It translates to CATHSGRVNSNQPQHF.